The entry that follows covers one T cell receptor beta chain sequence. These data belong to a study of blood T cell repertoires in COVID-19. The method was immunoSEQ multiplex PCR; TCRdb's version includes in-frame clones alone and lacks a portion of them. This sample has about 88,000 clones, with 70% to 90% found just once. The origin of this receptor is a woman older than 75 with acute or convalescent COVID-19. The sequenced sample consisted of peripheral blood.

In DNA form, the CDR3 reads TGTGCCAGCGCCACCGGACTAGCGGGGGCCTACGAGCAGTACTTC. Its protein product is CASATGLAGAYEQYF. V and J are TRBV3-1 (or the pseudogene TRBV3-2) and TRBJ2-7; 13 nucleotides align to TRBD2. In germline, CDR1 is LGHDT, CDR2 YNNKEL (reference sequence). Trimming cost V 8 bases and J 2 bases; bases outside gene matches: 6. This CDR3 is 15 amino acids long.